The 5 T cell receptor beta chains in this list originate from one sample, sequenced in a study of identical twins. TCRdb re-derived calls from the 5' RACE reads in MiXCR, one entry per CDR3 protein. The repertoire consists of roughly 1.6 million distinct CDR3 sequences, with under 35% occurring once and the leading ten covering over 0.25%. Sequenced input: cord blood. All receptors derive from a newborn girl in good health.

This chain joins TRBV20-1 and TRBJ2-6; maybe TRBD1 (6 bases). The CDR3 length is 17 residues. Between the trimmed V and J ends, which lost 6 bases and 0 bases, there was a span of 18 bases. The germline V gene encodes CDR1 DFQATT and CDR2 SNEGSKA (reference sequence). CDR3 amino acids: CSAGPGTLSSGANVLTF. The CDR3 DNA reads as TGCAGTGCCGGCCCGGGGACACTCAGCTCTGGGGCCAACGTCCTGACTTTC.

This chain joins TRBV28 and TRBJ2-1; 9 nucleotides line up with TRBD1. V gave up 5 bases and J gave up 7 bases; unmatched junction bases: 6. This CDR3 is built from 14 residues. CDR1 and CDR2 (germline): MDHEN, SYDVKM. CDR3 in DNA: TGTGCCAGCAGTGTAATACAGGGGGCAAATGAGCAGTTCTTC. This translates into CASSVIQGANEQFF. Supplemented by reference TRBV28 and TRBJ2-1, the full variable domain reads DVKVTQSSRYLVKRTGEKVFLECVQDMDHENMFWYRQDPGLGLRLIYFSYDVKMKEKGDIPEGYSVSREKKERFSLILESASTNQTSMYLCASSVIQGANEQFFGPGTRLTVL.

The CDR3 DNA follows: TGTGCCACCCAAGCGGGAGGGAACACCGGGGAGCTGTTTTTT. Translated, it gives CATQAGGNTGELFF. This rearrangement joins TRBV28 to TRBJ2-2; TRBD2 agrees at 9 bases. Germline lookup yields CDR1 MDHEN and CDR2 SYDVKM. V shed 10 bases and J 1 base; nucleotides not matched to a gene: 4. The CDR3 is 14 amino acids.

V gene TRBV10-3 combines with J gene TRBJ1-1; a weak D match, TRBD1 (6 bases). Trimming pared 6 bases from V and 1 base from J, leaving 12 bases between. The CDR3 loop spans 14 amino acids. From germline, CDR1 is ENHRY and CDR2 SYGVKD. The CDR3 region is CAIRRQETNTEAFF. DNA of the CDR3: TGTGCCATCAGAAGACAGGAGACGAACACTGAAGCTTTCTTT.

The chain joins TRBV28 to TRBJ1-5; D gene ambiguous. Trimming took off 4 bases at V and 5 bases at J, with 12 bases between the two ends. This CDR3 contains 14 residues. Germline CDR1 reads MDHEN; CDR2 reads SYDVKM. Written as DNA, the CDR3 is TGTGCCAGCAGTTGGGATGACACCGATCAGCCCCAGCATTTT. Its protein is CASSWDDTDQPQHF.